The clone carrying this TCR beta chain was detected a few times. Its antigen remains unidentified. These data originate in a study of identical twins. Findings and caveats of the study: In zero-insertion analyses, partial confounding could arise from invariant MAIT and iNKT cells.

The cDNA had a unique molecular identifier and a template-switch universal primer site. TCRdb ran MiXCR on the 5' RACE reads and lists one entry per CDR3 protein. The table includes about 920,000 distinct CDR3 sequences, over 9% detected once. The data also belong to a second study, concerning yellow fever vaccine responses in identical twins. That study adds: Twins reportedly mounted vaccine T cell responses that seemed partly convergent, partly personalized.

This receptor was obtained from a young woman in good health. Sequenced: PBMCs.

CDR3 amino acids: CASGLGNLRRNQPQHF. CDR3 nucleotides: TGTGCCAGCGGCCTTGGGAACCTTCGGCGCAATCAGCCCCAGCATTTT. The chain is built from TRBV6-1 and TRBJ1-5; D remains unclear. The CDR3 runs 16 residues. V lost 8 bases, J lost 2 bases, and 19 bases lay in between. Looked up from germline, CDR1 is MNHNS and CDR2 is SASEGT.